The rows below give T cell receptor beta chains drawn from one sample of a study of T cells in Graves' hyperthyroidism and ophthalmopathy. TCRdb analysed the multiplex PCR reads with MiXCR anew, one entry per CDR3 protein. The sample yields approximately 320,000 distinct CDR3 sequences, roughly 15% seen once. Sequencing was performed on blood. The receptors come from a man aged 25 to 40 with Graves' hyperthyroidism. The CDR3 runs from the conserved cysteine through the conserved F or W. Each record gives: J gene, CDR3 length, D gene, V gene, clone size, CDR3 protein, CDR3 DNA. D genes are given only for firm matches. Clone size is shown for a subset of rows, as once, few, many or a class of expanded clone.

TRBJ1-1 | 14 | TRBD1 | TRBV6-1 | NA | CASLRGGGETEAFF | TGTGCCAGCCTCAGGGGGGGGGGGGAGACTGAAGCTTTCTTT
TRBJ2-5 | 16 | NA | TRBV5-1 | NA | CASSRGELPPAETQYF | TGCGCCAGCAGCCGAGGTGAGCTGCCCCCGGCGGAGACCCAGTACTTC
TRBJ1-2 | 13 | NA | TRBV6-5 | many | CASSYVGTGGYTF | TGTGCCAGCAGTTACGTGGGAACCGGAGGCTACACCTTC
TRBJ1-6 | 14 | TRBD1 | TRBV5-4 | NA | CASSTDRGHSPLHF | TGTGCCAGCAGCACGGACAGGGGTCATTCACCCCTCCACTTT
TRBJ1-5 | 15 | TRBD1 | TRBV6-2/TRBV6-3 | NA | CASSYGQGTYSPQHF | TGTGCCAGCAGTTACGGACAGGGGACTTATTCGCCCCAGCATTTT
TRBJ1-1 | 14 | NA | TRBV12-3/TRBV12-4 | NA | CASSSSGRSIEAFF | NA
TRBJ2-3 | 15 | NA | TRBV5-1 | few | CASSLGRWDTDTQYF | TGCGCCAGCAGCTTGGGGCGGTGGGACACAGATACGCAGTATTTT
TRBJ1-2 | 13 | NA | TRBV6-5 | many | CASSYLGGQGYTF | TGTGCCAGCAGTTACCTGGGGGGGCAGGGCTACACCTTC
TRBJ2-7 | 14 | NA | TRBV7-2 | many | CASSFRTASYEQYF | TGTGCCAGCAGCTTCCGGACAGCTTCCTACGAGCAGTACTTC
TRBJ2-2 | 14 | NA | TRBV12-3/TRBV12-4 | few | CASSPRRPTGELFF | TGTGCCAGCAGCCCTCGTCGGCCCACCGGGGAGCTGTTTTTT
TRBJ1-2 | 15 | TRBD1 | TRBV5-1 | NA | CASSLRQGAVISYTF | TGCGCCAGCAGCCTTCGACAGGGGGCTGTTATAAGCTACACCTTC